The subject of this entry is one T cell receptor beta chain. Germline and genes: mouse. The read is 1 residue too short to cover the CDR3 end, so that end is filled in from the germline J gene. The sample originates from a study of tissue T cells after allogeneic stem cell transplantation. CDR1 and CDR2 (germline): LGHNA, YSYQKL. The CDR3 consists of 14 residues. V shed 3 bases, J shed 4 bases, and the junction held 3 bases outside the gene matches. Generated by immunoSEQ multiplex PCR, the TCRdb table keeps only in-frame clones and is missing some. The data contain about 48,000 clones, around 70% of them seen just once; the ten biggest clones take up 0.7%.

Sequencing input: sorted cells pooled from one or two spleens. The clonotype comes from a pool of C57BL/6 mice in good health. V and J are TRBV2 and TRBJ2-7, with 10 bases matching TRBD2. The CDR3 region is CASSHWGGAYEQYF. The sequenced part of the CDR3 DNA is TGTGCCAGCAGCCACTGGGGGGGCGCTTATGAACAGTAC.